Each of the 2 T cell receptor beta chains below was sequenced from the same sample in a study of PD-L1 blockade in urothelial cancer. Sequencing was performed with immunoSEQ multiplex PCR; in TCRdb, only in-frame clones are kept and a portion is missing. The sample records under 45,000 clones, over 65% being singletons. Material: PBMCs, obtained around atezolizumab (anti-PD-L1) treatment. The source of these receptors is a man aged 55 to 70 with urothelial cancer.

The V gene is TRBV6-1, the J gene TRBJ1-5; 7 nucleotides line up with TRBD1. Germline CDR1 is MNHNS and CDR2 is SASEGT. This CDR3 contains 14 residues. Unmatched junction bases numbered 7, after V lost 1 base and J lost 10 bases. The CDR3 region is CASSEDRGRVPQHF. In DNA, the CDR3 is TGTGCCAGCAGTGAAGACAGGGGTAGAGTCCCCCAGCATTTT.

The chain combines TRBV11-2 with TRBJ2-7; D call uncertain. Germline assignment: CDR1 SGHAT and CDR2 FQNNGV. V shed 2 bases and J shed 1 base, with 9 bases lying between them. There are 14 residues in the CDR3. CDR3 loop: CASSLWRMSYEQYF. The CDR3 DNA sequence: TGTGCCAGCAGCTTATGGCGGATGTCCTACGAGCAGTACTTC. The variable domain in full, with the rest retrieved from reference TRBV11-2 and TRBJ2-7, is EAGVAQSPRYKIIEKRQSVAFWCNPISGHATLYWYQQILGQGPKLLIQFQNNGVVDDSQLPKDRFSAERLKGVDSTLKIQPAKLEDSAVYLCASSLWRMSYEQYFGPGTRLTVT.